Following are 16 T cell receptor beta chains from one sample sequenced in a study of cytomegalovirus exposure and HLA in healthy donors. PCR involved 60 Vbeta and 13 Jbeta primers. Clones were read by immunoSEQ multiplex PCR, and TCRdb kept only the in-frame ones, dropping some. The sample lists roughly 100,000 clones; 60% to 80% were seen once. Sequencing was carried out using PBMCs. Every receptor here comes from a middle-aged woman in good health and CMV-seropositive.

The chain combines TRBV5-1 with TRBJ2-1, with 9 bases aligning to TRBD1. CDR1 is SGHRS, CDR2 YFSETQ, per germline. J lost 7 bases, V lost 4 bases, and 6 bases had no gene match. This CDR3 is built from 14 residues. In DNA form, the CDR3 reads TGCGCCAGCAGCGGGACAGGGCGGACTAATGAGCAGTTCTTC. It is translated as CASSGTGRTNEQFF.

This chain links TRBV6-5 with TRBJ2-7; TRBD1 agrees at 7 bases. This CDR3 is built from 16 residues. Trimming took 0 bases from V and 2 from J; bases not matched to a gene: 7. The V gene's germline CDR1 is MNHEY and CDR2 SVGAGI. The CDR3 DNA sequence: TGTGCCAGCAGTTACTCGACAGGGAGTAAGACCTACGAGCAGTACTTC. Translated, it gives CASSYSTGSKTYEQYF.

The gene calls are TRBV18 and TRBJ1-2; 8 bases match TRBD1. The J segment lost 4 bases and the V segment lost 3 bases, leaving 7 bases of the junction unmatched. The CDR3 runs to 15 residues. Per the germline V gene, CDR1 is KGHSH and CDR2 is LQKENI. CDR3 coding DNA: TGTGCCAGCTCACCCCTCGGGACAGGAACCTATGGCTACACCTTC. It yields the protein CASSPLGTGTYGYTF. Variable domain in full (rest from reference TRBV18 and TRBJ1-2): NAGVMQNPRHLVRRRGQEARLRCSPMKGHSHVYWYRQLPEEGLKFMVYLQKENIIDESGMPKERFSAEFPKEGPSILRIQQVVRGDSAAYFCASSPLGTGTYGYTFGSGTRLTVV.

This clone was recorded once. This sequence joins TRBV28 and TRBJ1-4; 7 bases are a match to TRBD1. The CDR3 loop spans 12 amino acids. Germline CDR1 is MDHEN and CDR2 is SYDVKM. Losses at the gene ends were 6 bases for V and 12 bases for J; bases not matched to a gene: 7. This CDR3 reads CASSPGQAQLFF. The CDR3 DNA is TGTGCCAGCAGCCCCGGACAGGCGCAACTGTTTTTT.

The rearrangement joins TRBV27 to TRBJ1-5; D gene uncertain. The length of the CDR3 is 11 residues. Germline values: CDR1 MNHEY, CDR2 SMNVEV (reference sequence). Trimming pared 6 bases from V and 9 bases from J, leaving 9 bases between. In DNA form, the CDR3 reads TGTGCCAGCAGCCCGAGTGGGCCCCAGCATTTT. It is translated as CASSPSGPQHF.

The CDR3 DNA reads as TGTGCCAGCAGGACGGGACAGGGGATAGACTATGGCTACACCTTC. It codes for CASRTGQGIDYGYTF. The gene calls are TRBV2 and TRBJ1-2, with TRBD1 matching over 10 bases. V lost 6 bases, J lost 3 bases, and 7 bases stayed unmatched. Germline V gene sequence: CDR1 SNHLY, CDR2 FYNNEI. There are 15 residues in the CDR3.

The chain links TRBV28 to TRBJ2-5; 11 bases are a match to TRBD2. The DNA matches TRBJ2-7 better at its end, which makes the J call doubtful. The CDR3 is made up of 15 amino acids. Germline CDR1 is MDHEN and CDR2 is SYDVKM. CDR3 nucleotides: TGTGCCAGCAGCCCAACTAGCGGGAGCTCCTACGAGCAGTACTTC. This sequence encodes CASSPTSGSSYEQYF.

CDR3 in amino acids: CASSSWTSGGAWNEQFF. For the CDR3, the DNA is TGTGCCAGCAGTTCTTGGACTAGCGGGGGGGCTTGGAATGAGCAGTTCTTC. The rearrangement links TRBV28 to TRBJ2-1; 15 positions match TRBD2. The CDR3 spans 17 residues. Unmatched junction bases numbered 8, after V lost 4 bases and J lost 7 bases. Germline V gene lookup returns CDR1 MDHEN and CDR2 SYDVKM. The full variable domain, with the rest looked up from reference TRBV28 and TRBJ2-1, is DVKVTQSSRYLVKRTGEKVFLECVQDMDHENMFWYRQDPGLGLRLIYFSYDVKMKEKGDIPEGYSVSREKKERFSLILESASTNQTSMYLCASSSWTSGGAWNEQFFGPGTRLTVL.

This clone came up a few times. The rearrangement links TRBV6-5 to TRBJ2-5, with D possibly matching TRBD1 (5 bases). V lost 0 bases and J lost 4, with 12 bases in between. In germline, CDR1 is MNHEY, CDR2 SVGAGI. CDR3 length equals 15 residues. CDR3 nucleotide sequence: TGTGCCAGCAGTTACTCTCCAGGGCCTGGAGAGACCCAGTACTTC. Protein sequence: CASSYSPGPGETQYF.

J is TRBJ2-3 and V is TRBV7-9; 11 nucleotides line up with TRBD1. CDR3 length equals 15 residues. V trimming: 6 bases; J trimming: 3 bases; junction bases outside the gene matches: 5. Germline V gene data show CDR1 as SEHNR and CDR2 as FQNEAQ (reference sequence). The CDR3 DNA reads as TGTGCCAGCAGGAGGACAGGGGGCGTGACAGATACGCAGTATTTT. Its translation: CASRRTGGVTDTQYF.

The chain couples TRBV7-9 to TRBJ2-7; 7 bases are shared with TRBD1. This CDR3 spans 14 amino acids. V shed 3 bases, J shed 6 bases, and the junction held 8 bases outside the gene matches. Germline V gene data show CDR1 as SEHNR and CDR2 as FQNEAQ (reference sequence). CDR3 nucleotides: TGTGCCAGCAGCTTCGAGGGGGCGACTGGCGAGCAGTACTTC. Translation: CASSFEGATGEQYF. The full variable domain, in which reference TRBV7-9 and TRBJ2-7 provide the parts outside the CDR3, is DTGVSQNPRHKITKRGQNVTFRCDPISEHNRLYWYRQTLGQGPEFLTYFQNEAQLEKSRLLSDRFSAERPKGSFSTLEIQRTEQGDSAMYLCASSFEGATGEQYFGPGTRLTVT.

The J gene is TRBJ1-5, the V gene TRBV4-3; tentatively, D is TRBD1 (6 bases). Looked up from germline, CDR1 is LGHNA and CDR2 is YSLEER. V lost 1 base and J lost 3, with 10 bases in between. The CDR3 runs 15 residues. Here the CDR3 reads CASSQGTAFNQPQHF. CDR3 sequence (DNA): TGCGCCAGCAGCCAAGGGACAGCCTTCAATCAGCCCCAGCATTTT.

The chain employs TRBV7-9 and TRBJ2-3; 7 nucleotides agree with TRBD1. Germline V gene data show CDR1 as SEHNR and CDR2 as FQNEAQ (reference sequence). The CDR3 consists of 14 residues. The J segment lost 4 bases and the V segment lost 1 base, leaving 2 bases of the junction unmatched. The CDR3 sequence: CASSLVQGADTQYF. The CDR3 DNA is TGTGCCAGCAGCTTAGTTCAGGGGGCAGATACGCAGTATTTT.

V is TRBV28 and J is TRBJ2-5; maybe TRBD2 (6 bases). The CDR3 runs 15 residues. Germline CDR1 and CDR2: MDHEN and SYDVKM. V was clipped by 6 bases and J by 8 bases, with 22 bases between them. Here the CDR3 DNA reads TGTGCCAGCAGCCCCGGTCGGCCGGAGGGCATAACCCAGTACTTC. Protein: CASSPGRPEGITQYF.

The chain carries TRBV28 and TRBJ2-6; D possibly corresponds to TRBD2 (5 bases). Germline-derived CDR1 and CDR2 are MDHEN and SYDVKM. This CDR3 is built from 15 residues. V lost 6 bases and J lost 0, with 9 bases in between. Here the CDR3 reads CASRSGFSGANVLTF. The CDR3 DNA sequence: TGTGCCAGCAGGAGCGGCTTCTCTGGGGCCAACGTCCTGACTTTC.

This sequence joins TRBV19 and TRBJ2-3; D unresolved. Germline V CDR1 and CDR2: LNHDA, SQIVND (reference sequence). Trimming took 5 bases from V and 1 from J, leaving 10 bases between them. The CDR3 is 14 residues long. As DNA, the CDR3 is TGTGCCAGTAGTGAGCTTACCGGCACAGATACGCAGTATTTT. Its protein is CASSELTGTDTQYF.